This is a list of T cell receptor beta chains from one sample in a study of cytomegalovirus exposure and HLA in healthy donors. The repertoire was sequenced with immunoSEQ multiplex PCR; TCRdb's copy has only in-frame clones and lacks some. The table has some 100,000 clones, about nine tenths seen once. The sequenced sample was PBMCs. Source of these receptors: a young man in good health and CMV-seronegative. Each CDR3 is given with its conserved first and last residue. A D gene is named only where the DNA matches it firmly.

TRBD1 TRBV5-1 CASSFMDRVYEQYF
TRBD2 TRBV6-1 CASSEGFWKSGRVGHEQFF
TRBD1 TRBV4-3 CASSRSTGISYGYTF
- TRBV28 CASSLSLVGNTEAFF
TRBD2 TRBV2 CASSEGTSGRRNEQFF
- TRBV5-1 CASSLWDTGTYEQYF
- TRBV5-5 CASSLRGDSVYEQYF
- TRBV6-4 CASSGGLYNEQFF
- TRBV15 CATSRDDTGPYEQYF
TRBD1 TRBV11-2 CASSLEPGTGMATDTQYF
- TRBV18 CASSFQGNTEAFF
- TRBV5-1 CASSQGPSSYEQYF
TRBD1 TRBV7-2 CASSLTPGQGGRTQYF
- TRBV7-2 CASTGHNIQYF
- TRBV10-3 CAISESRGSNYGYTF
TRBD2 TRBV5-1 CASSLARQALSGTGANVLTF
- TRBV5-1 CASSFTGPGSYEQYF
TRBD1 TRBV2 CASRGQGARTGELFF
- TRBV29-1 CSVTGSFSYEQYF
TRBD2 TRBV7-2 CASSTGLAGVVGNEQYF
TRBD1 TRBV11-2 CASRHITGTGMLYNSPLHF
- TRBV18 CASSRVQVTYEQYF
TRBD1 TRBV6-4 CASSDSFTGGRAFF
- TRBV29-1 CSVDNDRSTDTQYF
- TRBV6-1 CASTLAGAGYGYTF
- TRBV4-1 CASSQESWRVTDTQYF
TRBD1 TRBV7-8 CASSTGDRGRDSNQPQHF
TRBD1 TRBV30 CAWSTQTGSEQYF
- TRBV29-1 CSVGEGENYGYTF
TRBD1 TRBV28 CASSVTGTGPYNEQFF
- TRBV7-6 CASSLVFGGYEQYF
TRBD1 TRBV5-1 CASSPIRDRAYNQPQHF
TRBD1 TRBV6-5 CASSYVAGGRNTEAFF
TRBD1 TRBV28 CASRELTGADNSPLHF
TRBD1 TRBV5-1 CASSYGTGETQYF
- TRBV27 CASSFHRVQYF
- TRBV6-1 CASSEVRYEQYF
TRBD1 TRBV2 CASSAGQGVYGYTF
TRBD2 TRBV5-6 CASSSGTSGRNSYEQYF
- TRBV29-1 CSALGQDSSYEQYF
TRBD1 TRBV30 CAWNPGQGSDFSSPLHF
TRBD1 TRBV19 CASSPRQGIGELFF
TRBD1 TRBV5-4 CASSFDRGRTEAFF
- TRBV2 CASSETLQVNNEQFF
- TRBV4-3 CASSPDRINYGYTF
- TRBV28 CASRKAGASGNQPQHF
- TRBV6-1 CASSDTYEQYF
- TRBV5-6 CASSLGSGWVYTYEQYF
TRBD2 TRBV29-1 CSVLTSGNEQYF
- TRBV28 CASRDLDSPPNTEAFF